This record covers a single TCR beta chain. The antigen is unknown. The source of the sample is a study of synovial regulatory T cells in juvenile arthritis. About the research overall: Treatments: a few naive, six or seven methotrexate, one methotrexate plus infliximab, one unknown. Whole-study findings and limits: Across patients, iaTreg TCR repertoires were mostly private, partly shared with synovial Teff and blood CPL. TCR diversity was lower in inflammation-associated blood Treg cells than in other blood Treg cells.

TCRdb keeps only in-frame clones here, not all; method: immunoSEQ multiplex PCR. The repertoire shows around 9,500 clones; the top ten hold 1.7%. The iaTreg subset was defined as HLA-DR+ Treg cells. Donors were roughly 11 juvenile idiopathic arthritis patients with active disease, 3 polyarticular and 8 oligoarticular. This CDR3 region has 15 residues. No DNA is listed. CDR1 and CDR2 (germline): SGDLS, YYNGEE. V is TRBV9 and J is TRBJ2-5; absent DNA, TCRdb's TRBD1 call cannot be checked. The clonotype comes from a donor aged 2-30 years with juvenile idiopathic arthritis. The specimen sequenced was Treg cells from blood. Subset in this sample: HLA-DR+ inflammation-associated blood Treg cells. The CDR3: CASSASGQGRETQYF.